This T cell receptor (beta chain) was sequenced in a study of blood T cell repertoires in COVID-19 (dated by TCRdb to about 2020). Some background on the complete study: The collaborator samples originated in the United States, Italy and Spain and spanned the acute and convalescent phases of COVID-19. The prospective study material was composed of cDNA or gDNA derived from T cells, B-cell-depleted T cells, or PBMCs. Subjects who had been exposed to COVID-19, were actively infected with it, or had recovered from it provided the deeply sampled blood TCRbeta repertoires that made up the dataset. A freely available public database, intended as a resource for researchers studying the immune response to SARS-CoV-2, is where the repertoires were released. Samples were obtained from the ongoing ImmuneRACE study (first 160 participants) and from roughly 1,300 subjects provided by 6 global collaborators. A de-identified subject ID, COVID-19 status, age in years and sex were almost always included in the sample metadata. Where available, HLA class I and class II types were obtained from metadata supplied by the sample provider rather than from assay-based typing.

Overall results and qualifications from the work: How much clinical and demographic metadata was included differed by source and by participant, and the metadata was provided uncurated.

V ends up 7 bases short and J 8 bases short, with an unmatched junction base count of 5. CDR1 and CDR2 are drawn from the germline V gene: MGHDK, SYGVNS. Counted from cysteine to phenylalanine, this CDR3 has 12 amino acids. Of all the DNA, just the CDR3 is kept, 36 bases in frame from base 1. In Seattle, one collaborating source enrolled patients while the infection was active and tracked those patients longitudinally over the course of disease. Each collaborating institution followed its own protocols to collect whole blood in K2EDTA tubes. For TCRbeta analysis, collaborators shipped samples as frozen whole blood, isolated PBMCs, or DNA extracted from either of those sample types. TCRbeta CDR3 regions were amplified from genomic DNA by means of the immunoSEQ Assay, a bias-controlled multiplex PCR. As for how the authors treated the data: The number of nucleated cells in each sample was estimated by amplification of reference gene primers within the assay. To quantify the absolute abundance of each unique TCRbeta CDR3 rearrangement, sequence reads were collapsed and filtered. For each sample, productive Simpson clonality was calculated by taking the square root of Simpson's diversity index across productive rearrangements. The immuneACCESS repertoire file appears here via TCRdb, limited to in-frame rearrangements. These files lack a portion of the clones; in checked studies, under half of the deficit traces to unresolved V genes, and the cause of the others is not known. The V and J calls and clone size come from that table; D and trimming were worked out from the DNA. This sample lists 130,000 to 150,000 clones; 75% to 85% were detected once. The ten largest make up about 5% of the sample.

With respect to this clone: The target of this receptor is not known. The input lacks base qualities; no much larger clone sits a single base away.

Sequencing was carried out using peripheral blood. Recombination linked TRBV25-1 to TRBJ2-3; 8 bases in between match TRBD1. This TCR was sampled from a woman between 65 and 79 years old with COVID-19, enrolled during active disease. The CDR3 here reads CASTGGSSTQYF. The nucleotide sequence reads as follows: TGTGCCAGCACAGGGGGCTCTAGTACGCAGTATTTT.